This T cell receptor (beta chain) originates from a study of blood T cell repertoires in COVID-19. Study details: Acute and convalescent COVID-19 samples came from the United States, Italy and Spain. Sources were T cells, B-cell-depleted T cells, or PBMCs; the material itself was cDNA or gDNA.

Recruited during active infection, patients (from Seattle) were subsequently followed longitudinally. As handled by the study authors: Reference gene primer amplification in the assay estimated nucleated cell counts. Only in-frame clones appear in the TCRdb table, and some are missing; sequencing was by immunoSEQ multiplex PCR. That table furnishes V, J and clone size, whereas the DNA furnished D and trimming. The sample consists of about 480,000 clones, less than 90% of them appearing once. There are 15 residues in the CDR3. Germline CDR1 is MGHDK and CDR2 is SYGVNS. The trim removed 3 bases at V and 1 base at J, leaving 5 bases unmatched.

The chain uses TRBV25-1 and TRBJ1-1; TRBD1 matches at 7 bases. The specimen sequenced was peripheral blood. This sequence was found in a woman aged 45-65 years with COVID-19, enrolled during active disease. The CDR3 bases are TGTGCCAGCAGTGATCCCAGGACAGGGAACACTGAAGCTTTCTTT. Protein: CASSDPRTGNTEAFF.